Listed below are T cell receptor beta chains from one sample, sequenced in a study of neurological immune-mediated disorders. TCRdb itself ran the 5' RACE reads through MiXCR, one entry per CDR3 protein. The table includes tens of thousands of distinct CDR3 sequences, around 10% detected once. The material sequenced was PBMCs. The source is a woman aged 60-75 years in good health. Each CDR3 is given with its conserved first and last residue. D genes are given only for firm matches. The size entry is marked missing in some rows and otherwise reads once, few, many or a size class.

cdr3_nt: TGTGCCATCAGGGAAGGAGGAAACACCATATATTTT; cdr3_aa: CAIREGGNTIYF; v_call: TRBV10-3; d_call: -; clone_size: many; j_call: TRBJ1-3
cdr3_nt: TGCGCCAACAGTAGGGGCGGGGCCGTGGATACGCAGTATTTT; cdr3_aa: CANSRGGAVDTQYF; v_call: TRBV5-1; d_call: -; clone_size: once; j_call: TRBJ2-3
cdr3_nt: TGCAGTGCTACCCCAGGGGCGTATGGCTACACCTTC; cdr3_aa: CSATPGAYGYTF; v_call: TRBV20-1; d_call: -; clone_size: many; j_call: TRBJ1-2
cdr3_nt: TGTTCTAGCAGGGGGGACAGGGGGCATGAAAAACTGTTTTTT; cdr3_aa: CSSRGDRGHEKLFF; v_call: TRBV12-3/TRBV12-4; d_call: TRBD1; clone_size: -; j_call: TRBJ1-4
cdr3_nt: TGTGCCAGCGGTCCGACCCGCGGCGGGGAACAAGAGACCCAGTACTTC; cdr3_aa: CASGPTRGGEQETQYF; v_call: TRBV21-1; d_call: -; clone_size: many; j_call: TRBJ2-5
cdr3_nt: TGTGCCAGCAGCGTAGTAGACGGAGCTAACTATGGCTACACCTTC; cdr3_aa: CASSVVDGANYGYTF; v_call: TRBV9; d_call: -; clone_size: many; j_call: TRBJ1-2
cdr3_nt: TGCGCCAGCAGCTTAAACCCGCCGGGACAGGGGGGAGAGACCCAGTACTTC; cdr3_aa: CASSLNPPGQGGETQYF; v_call: TRBV5-1; d_call: TRBD1; clone_size: many; j_call: TRBJ2-5
cdr3_nt: TGTGCCAGCAGCTATGGGACTAGCGGGCGCGGGGAGCTGTTTTTT; cdr3_aa: CASSYGTSGRGELFF; v_call: TRBV7-9; d_call: TRBD2; clone_size: few; j_call: TRBJ2-2
cdr3_nt: TGCGCCAGCAGCTTGTGGTCCCCCTCTCGGGCTGTTTACAATGAGCAGTTCTTC; cdr3_aa: CASSLWSPSRAVYNEQFF; v_call: TRBV5-1; d_call: -; clone_size: many; j_call: TRBJ2-1
cdr3_nt: TGTGCCACCAGCAGAGGGGGGACAGGCACATACAATGAGCAGTTCTTC; cdr3_aa: CATSRGGTGTYNEQFF; v_call: TRBV15; d_call: TRBD1; clone_size: many; j_call: TRBJ2-1
cdr3_nt: TGTGCCAGCAGTTTCCGTTGGGAGGGCAATGAGCAGTTCTTC; cdr3_aa: CASSFRWEGNEQFF; v_call: TRBV12-3/TRBV12-4; d_call: TRBD2; clone_size: many; j_call: TRBJ2-1
cdr3_nt: TGCGCCAGCAGCCCGGACAGGGGCCCTCAAGAGACCCAGTACTTC; cdr3_aa: CASSPDRGPQETQYF; v_call: TRBV5-1; d_call: TRBD1; clone_size: many; j_call: TRBJ2-5
cdr3_nt: TGTGCCAGCAGCCAAGATGGTAACAGCATGGGTTCACCCCTCCACTTT; cdr3_aa: CASSQDGNSMGSPLHF; v_call: TRBV3-1; d_call: -; clone_size: many; j_call: TRBJ1-6
cdr3_nt: TGTGCCAGCAGCCCAGGGTCTGGGGATACGCAGTATTTT; cdr3_aa: CASSPGSGDTQYF; v_call: TRBV5-5; d_call: -; clone_size: many; j_call: TRBJ2-3
cdr3_nt: TGTGCCAGCAGCGTAGAGGGAGGAGAGCAGTTCTTC; cdr3_aa: CASSVEGGEQFF; v_call: TRBV9; d_call: -; clone_size: many; j_call: TRBJ2-1
cdr3_nt: TGTGCCAGCAGCAAGAATCCGGGACAGTTCTACGAGCAGTACTTC; cdr3_aa: CASSKNPGQFYEQYF; v_call: TRBV7-2; d_call: TRBD1; clone_size: many; j_call: TRBJ2-7
cdr3_nt: TGTGCCAGCGAGGGCGGGGCGGGCTCCTACAATGAGCAGTTCTTC; cdr3_aa: CASEGGAGSYNEQFF; v_call: TRBV6-1; d_call: -; clone_size: few; j_call: TRBJ2-1
cdr3_nt: TGCGCCAGCAGCCGGGGGGACAGGGGCCACAATGAGCAGTTCTTC; cdr3_aa: CASSRGDRGHNEQFF; v_call: TRBV4-1; d_call: TRBD1; clone_size: many; j_call: TRBJ2-1
cdr3_nt: TGTGCCAGCAGCTTAAGGGCAGGGACTTACTACGAGCAGTACTTC; cdr3_aa: CASSLRAGTYYEQYF; v_call: TRBV7-7; d_call: -; clone_size: many; j_call: TRBJ2-7
cdr3_nt: TGTGCCAGCAGCTACGGCGCGGCTTCCTACGAGCAGTACTTC; cdr3_aa: CASSYGAASYEQYF; v_call: TRBV11-1; d_call: -; clone_size: many; j_call: TRBJ2-7
cdr3_nt: TGTGCCAGCAGTGACCCCGGGGCAGGGGCGGGAGGCTACACCTTC; cdr3_aa: CASSDPGAGAGGYTF; v_call: TRBV25-1; d_call: -; clone_size: medium-sized; j_call: TRBJ1-2
cdr3_nt: TGTGCCAGCAGCTCCGACAGGGGGCGGGCCGGGGAGCTGTTTTTT; cdr3_aa: CASSSDRGRAGELFF; v_call: TRBV7-2; d_call: TRBD1; clone_size: -; j_call: TRBJ2-2
cdr3_nt: TGCGCCAGCAGCTCCCAGGTGACAGATACGCTGTATTTT; cdr3_aa: CASSSQVTDTLYF; v_call: TRBV5-1; d_call: -; clone_size: -; j_call: TRBJ2-3
cdr3_nt: TGTGCCAGCAGCCCCAGGGGGCGAGGCAATCAGCCCCAGCATTTT; cdr3_aa: CASSPRGRGNQPQHF; v_call: TRBV5-5; d_call: TRBD1; clone_size: many; j_call: TRBJ1-5
cdr3_nt: TGTGCCAGCAGGGTACCGGGAGGCCACGAGCAGTACTTC; cdr3_aa: CASRVPGGHEQYF; v_call: TRBV12-3/TRBV12-4; d_call: TRBD2; clone_size: many; j_call: TRBJ2-7
cdr3_nt: TGCAGTGCTAGACTAAGAATGGCACAACCCCAGCATTTT; cdr3_aa: CSARLRMAQPQHF; v_call: TRBV20-1; d_call: -; clone_size: many; j_call: TRBJ1-5
cdr3_nt: TGTGCCAGCAGATATCAGAGCACAGATACGCAGTATTTT; cdr3_aa: CASRYQSTDTQYF; v_call: TRBV7-2; d_call: -; clone_size: many; j_call: TRBJ2-3
cdr3_nt: TGCAGTGCTGGGGCCTTAGGGACTGAAGCTTTCTTT; cdr3_aa: CSAGALGTEAFF; v_call: TRBV20-1; d_call: -; clone_size: many; j_call: TRBJ1-1
cdr3_nt: TGTGCCAGCAGTTTATCTTCTTATCAGCCCCAGCATTTT; cdr3_aa: CASSLSSYQPQHF; v_call: TRBV27; d_call: -; clone_size: few; j_call: TRBJ1-5
cdr3_nt: TGTGCCAGCAGTGAAATGCAGGGTGGGAACACTGAAGCTTTCTTT; cdr3_aa: CASSEMQGGNTEAFF; v_call: TRBV6-1; d_call: -; clone_size: few; j_call: TRBJ1-1
cdr3_nt: TGTGCCAGCAGCTCGTTAGGGGAAAAACTGTTTTTT; cdr3_aa: CASSSLGEKLFF; v_call: TRBV7-2; d_call: -; clone_size: many; j_call: TRBJ1-4
cdr3_nt: TGTGCCAGCAGCCAAGATCGGGTATCTGGCCTGAATCGGGAAATTGCAACTAATGAAAAACTGTTTTTT; cdr3_aa: CASSQDRVSGLNREIATNEKLFF; v_call: TRBV3-1; d_call: -; clone_size: many; j_call: TRBJ1-4
cdr3_nt: TGTGCCATCAGTGAGGTCTCCTACGAGCAGTACTTC; cdr3_aa: CAISEVSYEQYF; v_call: TRBV10-3; d_call: -; clone_size: many; j_call: TRBJ2-7
cdr3_nt: TGTGCCAGCAGCGCGTACAGGGTCGGGAGAAAGGGGGACACTGAAGCTTTCTTT; cdr3_aa: CASSAYRVGRKGDTEAFF; v_call: TRBV7-2; d_call: -; clone_size: many; j_call: TRBJ1-1
cdr3_nt: TGTGCCAGCAGCTTAGAACTAGCACCCCACCGCAGCTCCTACAATGAGCAGTTCTTC; cdr3_aa: CASSLELAPHRSSYNEQFF; v_call: TRBV7-6; d_call: -; clone_size: many; j_call: TRBJ2-1
cdr3_nt: TGCAGTGGGGGGGCAGGGAACTATGGCTACACCTTC; cdr3_aa: CSGGAGNYGYTF; v_call: TRBV20-1; d_call: -; clone_size: many; j_call: TRBJ1-2
cdr3_nt: TGCAGTGCTAGAGAGCTGACAGGGGGCTCCTACGAGCAGTACTTC; cdr3_aa: CSARELTGGSYEQYF; v_call: TRBV20-1; d_call: TRBD1; clone_size: many; j_call: TRBJ2-7
cdr3_nt: TGCGCCAGCAGCCCCTCATCCTCGAACACTGAAGCTTTCTTT; cdr3_aa: CASSPSSSNTEAFF; v_call: TRBV5-1; d_call: -; clone_size: many; j_call: TRBJ1-1
cdr3_nt: TGTGCCAGCATCCCTGGGGGGTGGAACACCGGGGAGCTGTTTTTT; cdr3_aa: CASIPGGWNTGELFF; v_call: TRBV7-7; d_call: -; clone_size: -; j_call: TRBJ2-2
cdr3_nt: TGTGCCGGCGGCAGGGCAAACCGGCGGGATACGCAGTATTTT; cdr3_aa: CAGGRANRRDTQYF; v_call: TRBV10-3; d_call: -; clone_size: many; j_call: TRBJ2-3
cdr3_nt: TGTGCCAGCAGCCCCAGCGGGGGGCGTGAGACCCAGTACTTC; cdr3_aa: CASSPSGGRETQYF; v_call: TRBV7-2; d_call: TRBD2; clone_size: many; j_call: TRBJ2-5
cdr3_nt: TGCGCCAGCAGCCCCGACAGTGGTAACACCGGGGAGCTGTTTTTT; cdr3_aa: CASSPDSGNTGELFF; v_call: TRBV5-1; d_call: -; clone_size: many; j_call: TRBJ2-2
cdr3_nt: TGCGCCAGCAGCTTGGTACCGACAGGGCTGAACACTGAAGCTTTCTTT; cdr3_aa: CASSLVPTGLNTEAFF; v_call: TRBV5-1; d_call: TRBD1; clone_size: many; j_call: TRBJ1-1
cdr3_nt: TGCGCCAGCAGCACGGGACAGGGGTTCGGCTACACCTTC; cdr3_aa: CASSTGQGFGYTF; v_call: TRBV5-1; d_call: TRBD1; clone_size: many; j_call: TRBJ1-2
cdr3_nt: TGCGCCAGCGTACCCGGGACATTGTTCGACATGAACACTGAAGCTTTCTTT; cdr3_aa: CASVPGTLFDMNTEAFF; v_call: TRBV5-1; d_call: -; clone_size: many; j_call: TRBJ1-1
cdr3_nt: TGTGCCAGCAGTGGAGGACTAGCGGGGGGACTCTCCTACAATGAGCAGTTCTTC; cdr3_aa: CASSGGLAGGLSYNEQFF; v_call: TRBV6-1; d_call: TRBD2; clone_size: -; j_call: TRBJ2-1
cdr3_nt: TGTGCCAGCAGTCTACATCGCCGGAATGAGCAGTTCTTC; cdr3_aa: CASSLHRRNEQFF; v_call: TRBV12-3/TRBV12-4; d_call: -; clone_size: many; j_call: TRBJ2-1
cdr3_nt: TGTGCCAGCAGCCAAGGCAGGGTGGGGGCTTTCTTT; cdr3_aa: CASSQGRVGAFF; v_call: TRBV3-1; d_call: -; clone_size: many; j_call: TRBJ1-1
cdr3_nt: TGTGCCAGCAGCTTAACGGAAGCTGGGGGAGATACGCAGTATTTT; cdr3_aa: CASSLTEAGGDTQYF; v_call: TRBV7-2; d_call: -; clone_size: many; j_call: TRBJ2-3
cdr3_nt: TGTGCCATCGCAGGGGCCGGGGAGCTGTTTTTT; cdr3_aa: CAIAGAGELFF; v_call: TRBV10-3; d_call: -; clone_size: many; j_call: TRBJ2-2
cdr3_nt: TGTGCCAGCAATCCGTCTGGGGGTACCGGGGAGCTGTTTTTT; cdr3_aa: CASNPSGGTGELFF; v_call: TRBV7-8; d_call: -; clone_size: many; j_call: TRBJ2-2
cdr3_nt: TGTGCCAGCGGTCTTGGGGGCAGAGAACAGCCCCAGCATTTT; cdr3_aa: CASGLGGREQPQHF; v_call: TRBV12-3/TRBV12-4; d_call: -; clone_size: many; j_call: TRBJ1-5
cdr3_nt: TGTGCCAGCAGCGTACTCGACGCGGGGAGCTCCTACAATGAGCAGTTCTTC; cdr3_aa: CASSVLDAGSSYNEQFF; v_call: TRBV9; d_call: -; clone_size: many; j_call: TRBJ2-1
cdr3_nt: TGCGCCAGCAGCCAAGATGGGGGACAGGCGCCCTACGAGCAGTACTTC; cdr3_aa: CASSQDGGQAPYEQYF; v_call: TRBV4-3; d_call: TRBD1; clone_size: many; j_call: TRBJ2-7
cdr3_nt: TGCGCCAGCAGCCCTGATTCACAGCAGTACAATGAGCAGTTCTTC; cdr3_aa: CASSPDSQQYNEQFF; v_call: TRBV5-1; d_call: -; clone_size: many; j_call: TRBJ2-1
cdr3_nt: TGCGCCAGCAGCCAAGATATAGCGGGGGGCACAGATACGCAGTATTTT; cdr3_aa: CASSQDIAGGTDTQYF; v_call: TRBV4-3; d_call: TRBD2; clone_size: many; j_call: TRBJ2-3
cdr3_nt: TGTGCCAGCAGCGTAGCGGTTGCAGGGGGGGCTTCTGAGCAGTTCTTC; cdr3_aa: CASSVAVAGGASEQFF; v_call: TRBV9; d_call: -; clone_size: many; j_call: TRBJ2-1
cdr3_nt: TGTGCCAGCAGCCAAGAGGGGGGGGGCAGGGGCACTGAAGCTTTCTTT; cdr3_aa: CASSQEGGGRGTEAFF; v_call: TRBV4-2; d_call: -; clone_size: many; j_call: TRBJ1-1